The present T cell receptor beta chain was sequenced within a study of T cell repertoires in cytomegalovirus infection. Study-level background: Recently identified HLA-C-restricted CMV epitopes were used, and well-studied HLA-B-restricted CMV epitopes were used as well. Whole-study findings and limits: CMV carriers having the relevant HLA were flagged by cumulative public TCR beta family frequency. The response measured ex vivo was dominated by TCR beta clonotypes (HLA-C-restricted and CMV-specific).

TCRdb independently ran MiXCR on the reads; one entry per CDR3 protein. This sample carries fewer than 1,000,000 distinct CDR3 sequences, approximately 31% of them seen once, and the ten largest clones take 13%. The sample holds a few counts of this clonotype. The antigen is unknown. The sequences come from cultured CD8+ T cells from PBMCs, collected from culture after CMV antigen stimulation. The receptor was derived from a human donor in good health (CMV status not recorded). Some clones in this sample may be carry-over from other donors' samples.

This chain's CDR3 is CASSERTGHFYGYTF. CDR3 DNA sequence: TGTGCCAGCAGTGAACGGACAGGACACTTCTATGGCTACACCTTC. The chain joins TRBV6-1 to TRBJ1-2; 7 nucleotides match TRBD1. The length of the CDR3 is 15 residues. V shed 2 bases and J 4 bases; nucleotides not matched to a gene: 7. Per germline, CDR1 MNHNS and CDR2 SASEGT.